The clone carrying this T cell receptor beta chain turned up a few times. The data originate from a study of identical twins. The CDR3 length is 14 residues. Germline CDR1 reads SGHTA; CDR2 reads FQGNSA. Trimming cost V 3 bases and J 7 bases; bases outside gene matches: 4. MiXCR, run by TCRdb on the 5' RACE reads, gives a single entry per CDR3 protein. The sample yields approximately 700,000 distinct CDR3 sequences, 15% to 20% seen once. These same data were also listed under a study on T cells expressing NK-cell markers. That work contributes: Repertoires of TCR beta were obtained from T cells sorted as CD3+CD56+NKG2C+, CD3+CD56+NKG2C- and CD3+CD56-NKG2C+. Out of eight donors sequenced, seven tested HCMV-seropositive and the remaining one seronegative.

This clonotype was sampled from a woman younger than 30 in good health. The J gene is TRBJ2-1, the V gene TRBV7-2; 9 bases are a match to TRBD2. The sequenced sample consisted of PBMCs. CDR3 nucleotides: TGTGCCAGCAGCTTTCGTACTAGCGGGAATGAGCAGTTCTTC. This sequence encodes CASSFRTSGNEQFF.